The present T cell receptor (beta chain) was sequenced within a study of blood T cells in healthy people across ages. About the research overall: Capture by template switching was about one barcoded beta molecule per two T cells. Findings and caveats of the study: The study regarded diversity estimates from one million T cells as underestimates.

Many counts were recorded for this clonotype. Its specificity is unknown. Combining a sample-barcoded 5' primer with a J-beta primer mix, a second PCR ran for about 7 to 12 cycles. Each CDR3 protein gets one entry after TCRdb re-called the 5' RACE reads with MiXCR. The data contain 900,000 to 950,000 distinct CDR3 sequences, roughly 29% of them singletons. Germline assignment: CDR1 PRHDT and CDR2 FYEKMQ (reference sequence). Trimming took 4 bases from V and 0 from J; bases not matched to a gene: 3. The CDR3 length is 15 residues. These data were likewise used in another study, on T cells of mothers and their children.

Sequencing was carried out using blood. The genes are TRBV13 and TRBJ1-2, with 9 positions matching TRBD1. This clonotype originated in a middle-aged woman in good health. CDR3 in amino acids: CASSSGTGTNYGYTF. The CDR3 region has the DNA TGTGCCAGCAGCTCAGGGACAGGGACTAACTATGGCTACACCTTC.